This entry concerns a single TCR beta chain. The CDR3 is made up of 15 amino acids. CDR1 and CDR2 (germline): MDHEN, SYDVKM. The V and J ends lost 6 bases and 3 bases respectively, with 15 bases between them. The entry originates in a study of cytomegalovirus exposure and HLA in healthy donors. Researchers ran the PCR with 60 Vbeta and 13 Jbeta primers. Data came from immunoSEQ multiplex PCR; TCRdb stores just in-frame clones and leaves some out. The table records under 200,000 clones, about three quarters of them present only once. The sequence came from a woman aged 40 to 50 in good health and CMV-seropositive. V usage is TRBV28 and J usage is TRBJ1-3; TRBD1 might be the D (6 bases). Sequencing was carried out using PBMCs. As DNA, the CDR3 is TGTGCCAGCAGCCCGGCTGGGACATATGGAAACACCATATATTTT. It translates to CASSPAGTYGNTIYF.